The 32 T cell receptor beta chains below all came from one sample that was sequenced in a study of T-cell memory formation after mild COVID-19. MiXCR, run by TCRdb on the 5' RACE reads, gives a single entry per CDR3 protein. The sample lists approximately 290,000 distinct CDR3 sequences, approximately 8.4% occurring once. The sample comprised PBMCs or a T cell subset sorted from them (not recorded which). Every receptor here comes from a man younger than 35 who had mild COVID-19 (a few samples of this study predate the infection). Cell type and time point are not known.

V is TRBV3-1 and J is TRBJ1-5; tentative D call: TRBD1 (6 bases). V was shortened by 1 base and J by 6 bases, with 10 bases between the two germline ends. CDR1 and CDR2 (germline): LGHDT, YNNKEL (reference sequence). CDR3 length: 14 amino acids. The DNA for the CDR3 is TGTGCCAGCAGCCAAGTCGTGGGGGCTCAGCCCCAGCATTTT. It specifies CASSQVVGAQPQHF.

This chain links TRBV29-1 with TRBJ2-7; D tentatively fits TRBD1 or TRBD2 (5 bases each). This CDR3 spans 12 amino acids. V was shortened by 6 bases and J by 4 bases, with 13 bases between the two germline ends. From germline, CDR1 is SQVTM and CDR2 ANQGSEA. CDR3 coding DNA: TGCAGCGTGGGGGACGGGGTTTACGAGCAGTACGTC. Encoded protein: CSVGDGVYEQYV.

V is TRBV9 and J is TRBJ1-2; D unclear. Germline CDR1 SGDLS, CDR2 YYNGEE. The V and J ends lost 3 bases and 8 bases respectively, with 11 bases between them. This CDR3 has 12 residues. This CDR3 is CASSAGGGGYTF. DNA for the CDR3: TGTGCCAGCAGCGCCGGAGGAGGCGGCTACACCTTC.

CDR3 sequence (DNA): TGTGCCAGCAGCACCCGACTAGCGGGGGATCGCACAGATACGCAGTATTTT. Encoded protein: CASSTRLAGDRTDTQYF. This chain joins TRBV7-2 and TRBJ2-3; TRBD2 matches 12 bases. Trimming at V came to 5 bases and at J to 1 base, leaving 7 bases not matched to a gene. The CDR3 length is 17 residues. Germline V gives CDR1 SGHTA, CDR2 FQGNSA.

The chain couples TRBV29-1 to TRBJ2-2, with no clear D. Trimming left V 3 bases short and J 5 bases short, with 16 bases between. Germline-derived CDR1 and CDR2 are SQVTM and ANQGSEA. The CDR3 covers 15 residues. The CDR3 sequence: CSVELLGRDTGELFF. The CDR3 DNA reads TGCAGCGTTGAGCTGTTAGGGCGCGATACCGGGGAGCTGTTTTTT.

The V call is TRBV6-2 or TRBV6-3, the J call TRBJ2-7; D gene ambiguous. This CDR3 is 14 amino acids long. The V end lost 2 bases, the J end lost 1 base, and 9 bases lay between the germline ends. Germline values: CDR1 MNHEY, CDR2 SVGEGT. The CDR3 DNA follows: TGTGCCAGCAGTTACGATGGGATGTCCTACGAGCAGTACTTC. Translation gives CASSYDGMSYEQYF.

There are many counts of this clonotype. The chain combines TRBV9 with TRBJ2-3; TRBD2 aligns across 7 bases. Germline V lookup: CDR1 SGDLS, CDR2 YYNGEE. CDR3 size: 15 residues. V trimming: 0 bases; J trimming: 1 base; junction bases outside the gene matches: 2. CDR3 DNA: TGTGCCAGCAGCGTAGGGCTAGCGGGCACAGATACGCAGTATTTT. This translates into CASSVGLAGTDTQYF.

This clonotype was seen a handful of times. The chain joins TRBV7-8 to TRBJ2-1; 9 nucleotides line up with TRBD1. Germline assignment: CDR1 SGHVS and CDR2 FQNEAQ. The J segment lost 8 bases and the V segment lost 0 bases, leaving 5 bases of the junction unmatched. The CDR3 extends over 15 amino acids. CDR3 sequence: CASSLAHRGLDEQFF. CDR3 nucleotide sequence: TGTGCCAGCAGCTTAGCCCACAGGGGGCTTGATGAGCAGTTCTTC.

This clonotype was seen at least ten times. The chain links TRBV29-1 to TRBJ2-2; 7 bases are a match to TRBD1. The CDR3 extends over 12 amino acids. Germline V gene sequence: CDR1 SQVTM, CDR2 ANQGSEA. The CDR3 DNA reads TGCGCCCGGACAGGGAACACCGGGGAGCTGTTTTTT. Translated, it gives CARTGNTGELFF.

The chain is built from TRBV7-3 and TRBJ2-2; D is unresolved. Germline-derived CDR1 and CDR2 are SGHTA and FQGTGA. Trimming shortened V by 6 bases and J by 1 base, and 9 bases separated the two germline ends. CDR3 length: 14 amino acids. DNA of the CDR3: TGTGCCAGCAGACTTCGACAGAACACCGGGGAGCTGTTTTTT. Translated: CASRLRQNTGELFF.

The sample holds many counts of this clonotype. The CDR3 reads CASSRRLAGGPNEQFF. The CDR3 nucleotides are TGCGCCAGCAGCCGCAGACTAGCGGGGGGGCCTAATGAGCAGTTCTTC. The chain carries TRBV4-3 and TRBJ2-1; 14 nucleotides agree with TRBD2. The germline gives CDR1 LGHNA, CDR2 YSLEER. The V gene end was trimmed by 4 bases and the J gene end by 7 bases; junction bases not matched to a gene: 6. The CDR3 covers 16 residues.

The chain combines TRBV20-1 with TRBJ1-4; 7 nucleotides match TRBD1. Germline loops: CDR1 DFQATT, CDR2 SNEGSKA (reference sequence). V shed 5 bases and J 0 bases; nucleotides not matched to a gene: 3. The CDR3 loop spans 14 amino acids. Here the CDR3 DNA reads TGCAGTGCTGGGGACAGCACAACTAATGAAAAACTGTTTTTT. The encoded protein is CSAGDSTTNEKLFF.

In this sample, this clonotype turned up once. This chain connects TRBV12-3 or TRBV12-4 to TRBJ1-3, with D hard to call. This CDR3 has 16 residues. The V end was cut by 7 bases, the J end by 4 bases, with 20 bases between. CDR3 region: CASTSRLPSSGNTIYF. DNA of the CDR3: TGTGCCAGCACCTCACGGCTCCCTAGTTCCGGAAACACCATATATTTT.

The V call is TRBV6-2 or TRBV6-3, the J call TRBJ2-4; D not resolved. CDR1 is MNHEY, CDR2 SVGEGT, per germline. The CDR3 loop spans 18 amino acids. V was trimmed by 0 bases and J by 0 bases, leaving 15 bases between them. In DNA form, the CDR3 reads TGTGCCAGCAGTTACTCGGTCAAGCTGGCAGTAGCCAAAAACATTCAGTACTTC. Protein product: CASSYSVKLAVAKNIQYF.

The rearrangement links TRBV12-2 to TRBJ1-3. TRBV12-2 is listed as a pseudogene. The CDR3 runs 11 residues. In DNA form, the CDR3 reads TGTGCAAGTCGCTCCCGCGGCACCATATATTTT. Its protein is CASRSRGTIYF.

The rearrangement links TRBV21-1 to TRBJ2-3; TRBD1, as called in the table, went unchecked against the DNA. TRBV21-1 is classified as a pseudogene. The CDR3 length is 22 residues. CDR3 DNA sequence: TGTGCCAGCAGCAAAGCGCTTTTATTACGGGGGGACAGGCCTCAATACACAGATACGCAGTATTTT. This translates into CASSKALLLRGDRPQYTDTQYF.

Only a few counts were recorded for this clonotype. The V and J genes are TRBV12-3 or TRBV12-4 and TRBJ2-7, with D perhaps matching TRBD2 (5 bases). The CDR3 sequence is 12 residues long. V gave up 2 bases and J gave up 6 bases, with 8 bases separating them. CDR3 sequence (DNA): TGTGCCAGCAGTTTAAGCGGAGGCGAGCAGTACGTC. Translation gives CASSLSGGEQYV.

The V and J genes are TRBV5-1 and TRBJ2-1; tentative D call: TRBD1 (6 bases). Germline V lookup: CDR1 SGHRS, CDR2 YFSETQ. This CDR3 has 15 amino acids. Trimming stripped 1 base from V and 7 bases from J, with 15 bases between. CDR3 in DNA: TGCGCCAGCAGCTTGAGCGCAGGGGTCGGGAATGAGCAGTTCTTC. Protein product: CASSLSAGVGNEQFF. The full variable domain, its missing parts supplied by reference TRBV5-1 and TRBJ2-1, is KAGVTQTPRYLIKTRGQQVTLSCSPISGHRSVSWYQQTPGQGLQFLFEYFSETQRNKGNFPGRFSGRQFSNSRSEMNVSTLELGDSALYLCASSLSAGVGNEQFFGPGTRLTVL.

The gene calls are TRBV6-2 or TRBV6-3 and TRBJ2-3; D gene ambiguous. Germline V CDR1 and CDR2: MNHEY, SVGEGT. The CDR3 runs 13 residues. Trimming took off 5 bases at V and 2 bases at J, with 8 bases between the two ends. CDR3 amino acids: CASSQVVTDTQYF. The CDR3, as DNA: TGTGCCAGCAGTCAGGTAGTCACAGATACGCAGTATTTT.

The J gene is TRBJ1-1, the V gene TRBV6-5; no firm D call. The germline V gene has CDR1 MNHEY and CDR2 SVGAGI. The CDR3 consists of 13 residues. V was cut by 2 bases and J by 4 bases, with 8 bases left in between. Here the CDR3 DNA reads TGTGCCAGCAGTTACAAATACGGCACTGAAGCTTTCTTT. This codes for CASSYKYGTEAFF.

CDR3 in DNA: TGTGCCAGCAGCTTATCCCAGGGAAGGGTTCATTCACCCCTCCACTTT. Encoded protein: CASSLSQGRVHSPLHF. The genes are TRBV7-6 and TRBJ1-6; possibly TRBD1 for D (5 bases). Looked up from germline, CDR1 is SGHVS and CDR2 is FNYEAQ. CDR3 length: 16 amino acids. V lost 2 bases and J lost 8, with 16 bases in between.

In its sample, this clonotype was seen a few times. CDR3 loop: CASIQGALTEAFF. DNA of the CDR3: TGTGCCAGCATCCAGGGGGCACTAACTGAAGCTTTCTTT. The chain is built from TRBV7-2 and TRBJ1-1, with 8 positions matching TRBD1. V lost 7 bases to trimming and J lost 5 bases; unmatched junction nucleotides: 6. The CDR3 runs 13 residues. The germline V gene has CDR1 SGHTA and CDR2 FQGNSA.

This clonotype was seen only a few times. CDR3 in DNA: TGCAGTGCTAGAGTTAGCGGGGTCCCCGGCCAGTACTTC. Translating gives CSARVSGVPGQYF. The V call is TRBV20-1, the J call TRBJ2-5, with 8 positions matching TRBD2. CDR3 length: 13 residues. Germline values: CDR1 DFQATT, CDR2 SNEGSKA (reference sequence). The J segment lost 10 bases and the V segment lost 1 base, leaving 8 bases of the junction unmatched.

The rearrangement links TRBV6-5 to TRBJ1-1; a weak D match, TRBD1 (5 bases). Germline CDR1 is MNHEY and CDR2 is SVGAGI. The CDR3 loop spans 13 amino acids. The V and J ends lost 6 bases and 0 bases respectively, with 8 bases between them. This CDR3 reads CASSHRMNTEAFF. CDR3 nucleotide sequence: TGTGCCAGCAGCCACAGGATGAACACTGAAGCTTTCTTT.

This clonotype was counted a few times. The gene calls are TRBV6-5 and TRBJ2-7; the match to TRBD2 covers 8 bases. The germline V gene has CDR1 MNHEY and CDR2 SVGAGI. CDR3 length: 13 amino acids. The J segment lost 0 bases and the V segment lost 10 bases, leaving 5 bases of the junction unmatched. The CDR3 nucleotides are TGTGCCACACGGGGGGGCGGCTCCTACGAGCAGTACTTC. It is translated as CATRGGGSYEQYF.

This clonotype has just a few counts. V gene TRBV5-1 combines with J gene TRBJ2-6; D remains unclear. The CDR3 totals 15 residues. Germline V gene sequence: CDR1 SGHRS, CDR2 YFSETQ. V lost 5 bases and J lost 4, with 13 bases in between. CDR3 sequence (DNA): TGCGCCAGCAGTCCGGACCATTCAGGGGCCAACGTCCTGACTTTC. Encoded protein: CASSPDHSGANVLTF.

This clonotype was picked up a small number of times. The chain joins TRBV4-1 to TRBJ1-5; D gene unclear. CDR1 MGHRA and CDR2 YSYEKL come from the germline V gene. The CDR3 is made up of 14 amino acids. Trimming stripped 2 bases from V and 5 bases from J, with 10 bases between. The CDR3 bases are TGCGCCAGCAGCCAAAACAGAGTTGATCAGCCCCAGCATTTT. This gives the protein CASSQNRVDQPQHF.

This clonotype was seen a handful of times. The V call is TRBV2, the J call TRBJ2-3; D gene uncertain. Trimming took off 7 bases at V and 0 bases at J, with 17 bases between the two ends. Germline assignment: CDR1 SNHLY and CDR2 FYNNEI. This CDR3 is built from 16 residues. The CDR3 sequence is CASTQGLGRSTDTQYF. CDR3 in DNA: TGTGCCAGCACCCAAGGCCTGGGCAGGAGCACAGATACGCAGTATTTT.

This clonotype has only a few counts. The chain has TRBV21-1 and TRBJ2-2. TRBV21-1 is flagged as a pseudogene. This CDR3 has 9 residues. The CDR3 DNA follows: TGTGCCATCCCCGAGGAGCTGTTTTTT. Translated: CAIPEELFF.

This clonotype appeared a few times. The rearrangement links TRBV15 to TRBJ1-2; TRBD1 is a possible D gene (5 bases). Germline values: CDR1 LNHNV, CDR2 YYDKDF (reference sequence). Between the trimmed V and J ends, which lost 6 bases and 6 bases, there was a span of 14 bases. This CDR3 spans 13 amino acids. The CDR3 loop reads CATSPRGFHGYTF. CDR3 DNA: TGTGCCACCAGTCCGAGGGGCTTCCATGGCTACACCTTC.

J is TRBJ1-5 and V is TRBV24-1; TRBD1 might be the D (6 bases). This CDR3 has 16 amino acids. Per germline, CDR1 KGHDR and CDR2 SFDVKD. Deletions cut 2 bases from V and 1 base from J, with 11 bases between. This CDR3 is CATSDSARGSNQPQHF. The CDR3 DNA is TGTGCCACCAGTGATTCCGCCAGGGGAAGCAATCAGCCCCAGCATTTT.

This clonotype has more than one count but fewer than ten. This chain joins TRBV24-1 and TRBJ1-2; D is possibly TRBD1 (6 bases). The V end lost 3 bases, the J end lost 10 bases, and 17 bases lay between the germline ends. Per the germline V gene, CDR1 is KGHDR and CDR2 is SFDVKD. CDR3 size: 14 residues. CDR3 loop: CATSDSNRDGAYTF. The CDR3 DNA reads TGTGCCACCAGTGATAGTAACAGGGACGGGGCCTACACCTTC.